These 13 T cell receptor beta chains were all obtained from the same sample, sequenced in a study of preoperative IRX-2 immunotherapy in early breast cancer. The protocol was immunoSEQ multiplex PCR, while the TCRdb copy is restricted to in-frame clones and leaves out a portion. The table lists roughly 99,000 clones, 86% of them singletons. Treatment noted: preoperative locoregional IRX-2 cytokine immunotherapy. Source: tumor tissue, taken after IRX-2 immunotherapy. All receptors come from a human donor with breast cancer.

This rearrangement joins TRBV29-1 to TRBJ2-2; D is unresolved. The CDR3 runs to 12 residues. Germline CDR1 reads SQVTM; CDR2 reads ANQGSEA. Trimming took 4 bases from V and 5 from J, leaving 8 bases between them. CDR3 amino acids: CSVGERTGELFF. The DNA for the CDR3 is TGCAGCGTTGGGGAAAGAACCGGGGAGCTGTTTTTT.

This clone has just one count. The J gene is TRBJ1-1, the V gene TRBV18; D uncertain. V was clipped by 2 bases and J by 3 bases, with 10 bases between them. The germline V gene has CDR1 KGHSH and CDR2 LQKENI. The CDR3 contains 14 residues. For the CDR3, the DNA is TGTGCCAGCTCACCAAGGGCTCGGGACACTGAAGCTTTCTTT. It specifies CASSPRARDTEAFF.

The chain employs TRBV18 and TRBJ2-7, with D perhaps TRBD1 (5 bases). The CDR3 spans 13 residues. V was trimmed by 4 bases and J by 6 bases, leaving 13 bases between them. Germline lookup yields CDR1 KGHSH and CDR2 LQKENI. The CDR3 region has the DNA TGTGCCAGCTCACTAGATCCCAGGGCCGAGCAGTACTTC. Residues: CASSLDPRAEQYF.

The V gene is TRBV19, the J gene TRBJ1-4; D perhaps matches TRBD1 (6 bases). Between the trimmed V and J ends, which lost 4 bases and 3 bases, there was a span of 12 bases. Per germline, CDR1 LNHDA and CDR2 SQIVND (reference sequence). This CDR3 spans 15 amino acids. The CDR3 reads CASSTTGAANEKLFF. The DNA of the CDR3 is TGTGCCAGTAGTACGACAGGAGCAGCTAATGAAAAACTGTTTTTT.

CDR3 nucleotide sequence: TGTGCCAGCAGACGCGCAAGGCCAAACCCTGGGGCCAACGTCCTGACTTTC. Encoded protein: CASRRARPNPGANVLTF. The V gene is TRBV19, the J gene TRBJ2-6; D is ambiguous. There are 17 residues in the CDR3. The germline V gene encodes CDR1 LNHDA and CDR2 SQIVND (reference sequence). V was shortened by 9 bases and J by 2 bases, with 20 bases between the two germline ends.

This chain connects TRBV15 to TRBJ1-2, with TRBD1 identical over 7 bases. V gave up 1 base and J gave up 3 bases; unmatched junction bases: 2. This CDR3 has 14 residues. CDR1 and CDR2 (germline): LNHNV, YYDKDF (reference sequence). The CDR3 DNA reads TGTGCCACCAGCAGAGCAGACAGGGACTATGGCTACACCTTC. This gives the protein CATSRADRDYGYTF.

The chain has TRBV15 and TRBJ2-1; 7 bases agree with TRBD2. CDR3 size: 15 residues. V lost 1 base to trimming and J lost 6 bases; unmatched junction nucleotides: 6. CDR1 and CDR2 from the germline V gene are LNHNV and YYDKDF (reference sequence). The CDR3 DNA reads TGTGCCACCAGCAGAGGGACTAGAGGGTCCAATGAGCAGTTCTTC. It yields the protein CATSRGTRGSNEQFF.

V is TRBV29-1 and J is TRBJ1-1; D not resolved. This CDR3 contains 12 residues. The germline V gene encodes CDR1 SQVTM and CDR2 ANQGSEA. The CDR3 DNA sequence: TGCATCGTACAGCACGGGAACACTGAAGCTTTCTTT. Translation: CIVQHGNTEAFF. The full variable domain, its missing parts supplied by reference TRBV29-1 and TRBJ1-1, is SAVISQKPSRDICQRGTSLTIQCQVDSQVTMMFWYRQQPGQSLTLIATANQGSEATYESGFVIDKFPISRPNLTFSTLTVSNMSPEDSSIYLCIVQHGNTEAFFGQGTRLTVV.

The rearrangement joins TRBV19 to TRBJ1-1; perhaps TRBD1 as D (6 bases). Deletions cut 5 bases from V and 0 bases from J, with 16 bases between. This CDR3 has 16 amino acids. From germline, CDR1 is LNHDA and CDR2 SQIVND (reference sequence). In DNA form, the CDR3 reads TGTGCCAGTAGTGCCAAGTGGACAGTAATGAACACTGAAGCTTTCTTT. Protein product: CASSAKWTVMNTEAFF.

The V gene is TRBV6-4, the J gene TRBJ2-7; D uncertain. The germline V and J ends were trimmed by 1 base and 3 bases, with 7 bases remaining between them. The germline CDR1 and CDR2 sequences are MRHNA and SNTAGT. There are 13 residues in the CDR3. CDR3 bases: TGTGCCAGCAGTGACTTAAGGTACTACGAGCAGTACTTC. Translation gives CASSDLRYYEQYF.

The V call is TRBV6-8, the J call TRBJ2-7; D may be TRBD2 (5 bases). Trimming shortened V by 10 bases and J by 0 bases, and 13 bases separated the two germline ends. CDR3 length: 13 amino acids. Germline V gene sequence: CDR1 MNHGY, CDR2 SAAAGT. The CDR3 is CAIRGSVSYEQYF. The CDR3 region has the DNA TGTGCCATCCGGGGTAGCGTCTCCTACGAGCAGTACTTC.

The rearrangement joins TRBV14 to TRBJ1-2, with D maybe TRBD1 (6 bases). The CDR3 sequence is 15 residues long. Germline CDR1 and CDR2: SGHDN and FVKESK. V lost 2 bases, J lost 4 bases, and 14 bases lay in between. The CDR3 protein is CASSQQSGGGYGYTF. In DNA form, the CDR3 reads TGTGCCAGCAGCCAACAGTCGGGGGGCGGCTATGGCTACACCTTC.

The chain couples TRBV6-8 to TRBJ1-2; 11 positions match TRBD1. Per the germline V gene, CDR1 is MNHGY and CDR2 is SAAAGT. With V trimmed by 6 bases and J by 7 bases, 10 bases remained unmatched. The CDR3 runs 15 residues. In DNA form, the CDR3 reads TGTGCCAGCAGACAACCCGGGACAGGGGGTAGTGGCTACACCTTC. The encoded protein is CASRQPGTGGSGYTF.